The 8 T cell receptor beta chains below come from one sample, sequenced in a study of control samples from healthy donors and cancer patients. This table comes from immunoSEQ multiplex PCR, and its TCRdb copy is limited to in-frame clones, with some not included. Here the sample spans some 220,000 clones, 85% to 95% being singletons. The sequencing input was blood. The receptor source for this set is a man aged 50-59 years in good health.

This clone is a singleton in its sample. The chain links TRBV28 to TRBJ2-7; 8 bases are shared with TRBD1. From germline, CDR1 is MDHEN and CDR2 SYDVKM. Trimming at V came to 4 bases and at J to 5 bases, leaving 7 bases not matched to a gene. The CDR3 is 14 amino acids. The CDR3 bases are TGTGCCAGCAGTTCTGGGACAGGACCGGACGAGCAGTACGTC. Amino acids: CASSSGTGPDEQYV.

The V and J genes are TRBV18 and TRBJ1-1, with TRBD1 as a possible D gene (6 bases). Germline V CDR1 and CDR2: KGHSH, LQKENI. V was clipped by 2 bases and J by 1 base, with 8 bases between them. The CDR3 covers 14 residues. In DNA form, the CDR3 reads TGTGCCAGCTCACCAACAGGGACGAACACTGAAGCTTTCTTT. Its protein is CASSPTGTNTEAFF.

The V gene is TRBV4-1, the J gene TRBJ1-1, with D perhaps matching TRBD1 (5 bases). V was trimmed by 1 base and J by 5 bases, leaving 11 bases between them. Per the germline V gene, CDR1 is MGHRA and CDR2 is YSYEKL. The CDR3 is 14 residues long. For the CDR3, the DNA is TGCGCCAGCAGCCAAGCGTGGGGGGGGACTGAAGCTTTCTTT. Amino acids: CASSQAWGGTEAFF.

On this clone itself: In the same sample, other DNA sequences code for this CDR3. The chain joins TRBV5-1 to TRBJ2-1, with 10 bases aligning to TRBD1. CDR1 and CDR2 (germline): SGHRS, YFSETQ. The CDR3 is 14 amino acids. J lost 6 bases, V lost 3 bases, and 3 bases had no gene match. The CDR3 region has the DNA TGCGCCAGCAGCTCGACAGGGGGCGGCAATGAGCAGTTCTTC. Translating it yields CASSSTGGGNEQFF.

V is TRBV5-8 and J is TRBJ1-1, with TRBD1 as a possible D gene (5 bases). Germline CDR1 SGHTS, CDR2 YDEGEE. This CDR3 region has 15 residues. Trimming took off 1 base at V and 0 bases at J, with 10 bases between the two ends. The DNA for the CDR3 is TGTGCCAGCAGCTTGTTAACAGGAGTGAACACTGAAGCTTTCTTT. Amino acid sequence: CASSLLTGVNTEAFF.

This clone was counted between two and nine times. V and J are TRBV4-1 and TRBJ1-2, with 7 bases aligning to TRBD1. The CDR3 consists of 16 residues. V was clipped by 3 bases and J by 0 bases; unmatched bases: 7. The germline V gene has CDR1 MGHRA and CDR2 YSYEKL. The CDR3 spells CASSHPSGGSNYGYTF. Written as DNA, the CDR3 is TGCGCCAGCAGCCACCCCTCAGGGGGGTCTAACTATGGCTACACCTTC.

The chain carries TRBV6-5 and TRBJ2-5; 9 bases agree with TRBD2. CDR1 MNHEY and CDR2 SVGAGI come from the germline V gene. Germline trimming cut 4 bases from V and 2 bases from J; bases unmatched to any gene: 5. This CDR3 contains 15 residues. The CDR3 DNA reads as TGTGCCAGCAGTTCGTTAGCGGGGGCTCAAGAGACCCAGTACTTC. Residues: CASSSLAGAQETQYF.

The chain has TRBV10-3 and TRBJ1-5; 11 positions match TRBD1. CDR3 length equals 13 residues. Germline-derived CDR1 and CDR2 are ENHRY and SYGVKD. The V segment lost 10 bases and the J segment 5 bases; nucleotides outside the gene matches: 4. CDR3 loop: CATGQGADQPQHF. CDR3 DNA sequence: TGTGCCACTGGACAGGGGGCGGATCAGCCCCAGCATTTT.